This is a list of T cell receptor beta chains from one sample in a study of OX40 agonist ivuxolimab in advanced cancers. The protocol was immunoSEQ multiplex PCR, while the TCRdb copy is restricted to in-frame clones and leaves out a portion. The table shows some 86,000 clones, with roughly 94% occurring only once. Material: CD4+ or CD8+ T cells sorted from blood, obtained in a trial of the OX40 agonist ivuxolimab. The receptors were gathered from an adult with an advanced solid tumor such as melanoma, head and neck, liver or kidney cancer. The conserved cysteine and the conserved F or W are not part of the CDR3 here. The order of the fields is V gene, J gene, CDR3 protein.

v_gene: TRBV5-1
j_gene: TRBJ2-3
CDR3aa: ASSSTGTDTQY

v_gene: TRBV18
j_gene: TRBJ2-7
CDR3aa: ASSPQGASSGSSSYEQY

v_gene: TRBV7-8
j_gene: TRBJ2-5
CDR3aa: ASSTRTSGSERKKETQY

v_gene: TRBV14
j_gene: TRBJ1-1
CDR3aa: ASSQVDGENTEAF

v_gene: TRBV27
j_gene: TRBJ2-1
CDR3aa: ASSLPSSGSYNEQF

v_gene: TRBV27
j_gene: TRBJ2-1
CDR3aa: ASSLSGSSYNEQF

v_gene: TRBV11-2
j_gene: TRBJ2-7
CDR3aa: ASSLGPEQY

v_gene: TRBV13
j_gene: TRBJ2-7
CDR3aa: ASSLIRGYEQY

v_gene: TRBV5-4
j_gene: TRBJ1-4
CDR3aa: ASSPGLPTNEKLF

v_gene: TRBV4-1
j_gene: TRBJ2-4
CDR3aa: ASSPSQGGSDIQY

v_gene: TRBV4-3
j_gene: TRBJ2-2
CDR3aa: ASSQRTGENTGELF

v_gene: TRBV5-1
j_gene: TRBJ1-1
CDR3aa: ASSLASGGRSTEAF

v_gene: TRBV11-1
j_gene: TRBJ2-7
CDR3aa: ASSFDRGLLDEQY

v_gene: TRBV29-1
j_gene: TRBJ1-2
CDR3aa: SAVGTGEDYGYT

v_gene: TRBV12-2
j_gene: TRBJ1-5
CDR3aa: ASRPHHDRVRCNQPQH

v_gene: TRBV2
j_gene: .
CDR3aa: ASRRTYEQY

v_gene: TRBV6-5
j_gene: TRBJ2-2
CDR3aa: ASTVSGKGELF

v_gene: TRBV9
j_gene: TRBJ2-1
CDR3aa: ASSVEGRSSYNEQF

v_gene: TRBV7-9
j_gene: TRBJ2-7
CDR3aa: ASSDRYEQY

v_gene: TRBV29-1
j_gene: TRBJ2-1
CDR3aa: SVRTSGTAYNEQF

v_gene: TRBV16
j_gene: TRBJ2-2
CDR3aa: ASSQLGPGELF

v_gene: TRBV11-2
j_gene: TRBJ2-7
CDR3aa: ASSLVPTSYEQY

v_gene: TRBV9
j_gene: TRBJ1-6
CDR3aa: ASSLHRDSSYNSPLH

v_gene: TRBV19
j_gene: TRBJ1-1
CDR3aa: ASSIGLTMGKNTEAF

v_gene: TRBV15
j_gene: TRBJ2-3
CDR3aa: ATSGLAGGSSTDTQY

v_gene: TRBV2
j_gene: TRBJ2-1
CDR3aa: ASSETASGVYNEQF

v_gene: TRBV10-3
j_gene: .
CDR3aa: AISELGQYEQY

v_gene: TRBV4-3
j_gene: TRBJ1-1
CDR3aa: ASSQDRAGVAEAF

v_gene: TRBV7-9
j_gene: TRBJ2-1
CDR3aa: ASRHGTSGSDEQF

v_gene: TRBV7-6
j_gene: TRBJ2-1
CDR3aa: ASSLGDQPYNEQF

v_gene: TRBV28
j_gene: TRBJ1-5
CDR3aa: ASSSRDSNQPQH

v_gene: TRBV30
j_gene: TRBJ1-4
CDR3aa: AASDRLNEKLF

v_gene: TRBV7-8
j_gene: TRBJ1-5
CDR3aa: ASSLSGTGGMGNQPQH

v_gene: TRBV6-5
j_gene: TRBJ1-1
CDR3aa: ASSYGGEQAF

v_gene: TRBV5-5
j_gene: TRBJ1-2
CDR3aa: ASSWGQAPPGYT

v_gene: TRBV27
j_gene: TRBJ2-5
CDR3aa: ASSLQTPAGETQY